This TCR beta chain was identified in a study of T cell changes during pregnancy in multiple sclerosis. CDR1 SQVTM and CDR2 ANQGSEA come from the germline V gene. V gave up 7 bases and J gave up 0 bases, with 12 bases separating them. The CDR3 covers 13 residues. Sequencing used immunoSEQ multiplex PCR; TCRdb keeps in-frame clones, though not all of them. This table has some 120,000 clones, about 96% appearing once. The chain links TRBV29-1 to TRBJ1-1; D unclear. This sequence originates from a female donor with multiple sclerosis, enrolled in a pregnancy study. Sample: peripheral blood, taken after pregnancy. For the CDR3, the DNA is TGCAGCGGAGCAGGACTTATGAACACTGAAGCTTTCTTT. Protein sequence: CSGAGLMNTEAFF.